This TCR beta chain originates from a study of blood T cell repertoires in COVID-19 (TCRdb year 2020). General notes on the study: Collaborator samples came from the United States, Italy and Spain and covered acute and convalescent phases of COVID-19. The material from the prospective study consisted of cDNA or gDNA derived from T cells, B-cell-depleted T cells, or PBMCs. Subjects who had been exposed to COVID-19, were actively infected with it, or had recovered from it provided the deeply sampled blood TCRbeta repertoires that made up the dataset. The repertoires were released in a freely available public database meant as a resource for research on the immune response to SARS-CoV-2. Samples were obtained from the ongoing ImmuneRACE study (first 160 participants) and from some 1,300 subjects provided by 6 global collaborators. A de-identified subject ID, COVID-19 status, age in years and sex were almost always included in the sample metadata. HLA class I and class II types, where available, came from metadata supplied by the sample provider rather than from assay-based typing.

Collaborating institutions collected whole blood in K2EDTA tubes following their own protocols. For TCRbeta analysis, collaborators shipped samples in one of three forms: frozen whole blood, isolated PBMCs, or DNA extracted from either of those sample types. The full study reports these points: The amount of clinical and demographic metadata varied by source and participant and was provided uncurated.

V sheds 2 bases and J sheds 0 bases, leaving 10 bases between their ends. The CDR3 measures 15 amino acids from cysteine to phenylalanine. Only the CDR3 part of the read is kept: 45 bases, read in frame from the first base. Per the germline V gene, MGHDK is the CDR1 and SYGVNS is the CDR2. The immunoSEQ Assay, a bias-controlled multiplex PCR, was used to amplify TCRbeta CDR3 regions from genomic DNA. Per the authors' processing: Nucleated cell counts per sample were estimated from amplification of reference gene primers within the assay. To quantify the absolute abundance of each unique TCRbeta CDR3 rearrangement, sequence reads were collapsed and filtered. For each sample, productive Simpson clonality was calculated as the square root of Simpson's diversity index over productive rearrangements. In its TCRdb copy, this immuneACCESS table keeps in-frame sequences only and misses some clones. Where compared with another copy, unresolved V genes explain less than half of these, and the others have no known cause. V and J calls and clone size are copied from that table; D and trimming were computed from the DNA. Within this sample are around 41,000 clones, with approximately 91% of them counted one time only. The ten largest clones take up over 5% of the sample.

On this clone itself: What this receptor recognizes is not known. The record has no base qualities; no much larger clone is one base away.

The rearranged segments are TRBV25-1 and TRBJ1-1; the D gene lacks a confident call. Sequencing was carried out using peripheral blood. This clonotype was obtained from a human donor in a cohort sampled during active COVID-19. The DNA is as follows: TGTGCCAGCAGTGAAGTAGCAGACTTGAACACTGAAGCTTTCTTT. It translates as CASSEVADLNTEAFF.